Listed here are 31 T cell receptor beta chains from one sample, sequenced in a study of chemoradiotherapy in HPV16-positive cancers. TCRdb's table, derived via immunoSEQ multiplex PCR, lists solely in-frame clones and lacks some. The sample yields more than 10,000 clones, 72% seen once. Collection took place from a patient who underwent chemoradiotherapy. The receptors were sampled from a human donor with HPV-associated anogenital cancer.

This rearrangement joins TRBV27 to TRBJ1-5; D might be TRBD1 (6 bases). V was pared by 4 bases and J by 6 bases, with 10 bases between. Germline V gives CDR1 MNHEY, CDR2 SMNVEV (reference sequence). This CDR3 is 13 amino acids long. CDR3 coding DNA: TGTGCCAGCAGTTACAGGGAGGGTCAGCCCCAGCATTTT. This translates into CASSYREGQPQHF.

This clone was counted a few times. V is TRBV20-1 and J is TRBJ2-3; no firm D call. The CDR3 runs to 11 residues. The germline gives CDR1 DFQATT, CDR2 SNEGSKA (reference sequence). V lost 5 bases, J lost 2 bases, and 5 bases lay in between. The CDR3 here is CSAPTTDTQYF. CDR3 in DNA: TGCAGTGCTCCAACCACAGATACGCAGTATTTT.

The table lists this clone with a few counts. This chain joins TRBV7-3 and TRBJ2-2, with 9 bases that match TRBD2. After removal of 6 bases from V and 2 bases from J, the junction contained 1 base not matched to a gene. Germline loops: CDR1 SGHTA, CDR2 FQGTGA. The CDR3 runs 14 residues. The CDR3 spells CASRGTSNTGELFF. The CDR3 DNA sequence: TGTGCCAGCAGAGGGACTAGCAACACCGGGGAGCTGTTTTTT.

This clone was observed once. The chain uses TRBV30 and TRBJ1-2; D unclear. Trimming left V 2 bases short and J 4 bases short, with 11 bases between. This CDR3 is 13 amino acids long. CDR1 GTSNPN and CDR2 SVGIG come from the germline V gene (reference sequence). CDR3 sequence: CAWSIDGSYGYTF. CDR3 DNA: TGTGCCTGGAGTATCGATGGGTCCTATGGCTACACCTTC.

The count of this clone is one. This sequence joins TRBV5-4 and TRBJ2-7; perhaps TRBD2 as D (6 bases). V was clipped by 4 bases and J by 4 bases, with 18 bases between them. The CDR3 is made up of 15 amino acids. Germline V gives CDR1 SGHNT, CDR2 YYREEE (reference sequence). CDR3 DNA sequence: TGTGCCAGCAGCCGTCGGGGCCCGGGGGTGTACGAGCAGTACTTC. Encoded protein: CASSRRGPGVYEQYF.

This clone was detected only a few times. The chain has TRBV2 and TRBJ2-3, with a weak D call TRBD2 (6 bases). The germline gives CDR1 SNHLY, CDR2 FYNNEI. V dropped 7 bases and J dropped 4 bases, with 15 bases sitting between them. The CDR3 has 14 residues. The CDR3 bases are TGTGCCAGCACATCCGGCGGGGAACCAGATACGCAGTATTTT. Its protein product is CASTSGGEPDTQYF.

V usage is TRBV21-1 and J usage is TRBJ2-7; the D call in the table, TRBD1, was not verified against the DNA. TRBV21-1 is a listed pseudogene. CDR3 length: 13 residues. This CDR3 reads CASSKQNIYEQYF. As DNA, the CDR3 is TGTGCCAGCAGCAAACAAAACATCTACGAGCAGTACTTC.

The chain links TRBV5-5 to TRBJ2-1, with D unclear. The CDR3 sequence is 15 residues long. The germline gives CDR1 SGHKS, CDR2 YYEKEE (reference sequence). V was pared by 4 bases and J by 4 bases, with 15 bases between. The CDR3 is CASSHTTKLYNEQFF. CDR3 DNA: TGTGCCAGCAGCCATACAACCAAACTATACAATGAGCAGTTCTTC.

This clone came up once. J is TRBJ1-2 and V is TRBV4-1; a possible D gene is TRBD1 (6 bases). Per the germline V gene, CDR1 is MGHRA and CDR2 is YSYEKL. The CDR3 loop spans 15 amino acids. With 2 bases removed from V and 4 bases from J, the gap between germline ends came to 14 bases. Here the CDR3 reads CASSQTGQTRYGYTF. CDR3 coding DNA: TGCGCCAGCAGCCAAACAGGACAGACTCGCTATGGCTACACCTTC.

J is TRBJ2-7 and V is TRBV6-1; D gene unclear. This CDR3 comprises 10 residues. Germline lookup yields CDR1 MNHNS and CDR2 SASEGT. Trimming shortened V by 7 bases and J by 3 bases, and 4 bases separated the two germline ends. CDR3 DNA: TGTGCCAGCACGGGCTACGAGCAGTACTTC. Translating gives CASTGYEQYF.

The chain is built from TRBV4-1 and TRBJ1-1, with a possible D match to TRBD1 (6 bases). Trimming stripped 3 bases from V and 1 base from J, with 18 bases between. The V gene's germline CDR1 is MGHRA and CDR2 YSYEKL. This CDR3 spans 17 amino acids. CDR3: CASSHPSGGLANTEAFF. DNA for the CDR3: TGCGCCAGCAGCCATCCCTCGGGGGGGCTCGCGAACACTGAAGCTTTCTTT.

This clone was detected only once. This chain joins TRBV6-1 and TRBJ1-2; D unresolved. Trimming pared 4 bases from V and 7 bases from J, leaving 13 bases between. This CDR3 contains 13 residues. CDR1 is MNHNS and CDR2 is SASEGT in the germline V gene. The CDR3 region is CASSAAWGGGYTF. The CDR3 coding sequence is TGTGCCAGCAGTGCCGCCTGGGGTGGTGGCTACACCTTC.

The chain links TRBV23-1 to TRBJ2-5, with 7 bases that match TRBD1. TRBV23-1 is classed as an ORF, of uncertain function. J lost 3 bases, V lost 6 bases, and 10 bases had no gene match. This CDR3 has 15 amino acids. The CDR3 spells CASRTRGGVKETQYF. The CDR3 DNA follows: TGCGCCAGCAGAACCCGAGGGGGCGTAAAAGAGACCCAGTACTTC.

The chain joins TRBV7-8 to TRBJ2-2; tentatively, D is TRBD1 (6 bases). The CDR3 totals 14 residues. CDR1 and CDR2 (germline): SGHVS, FQNEAQ. The V end was cut by 7 bases, the J end by 3 bases, with 12 bases between. The CDR3 DNA sequence: TGTGCCAGCACCGAGGACAGTCACACCGGGGAGCTGTTTTTT. Translated: CASTEDSHTGELFF.

This clone was found a few times. Written as DNA, the CDR3 is TGTGCCAGCAGCTTCCGCCCGGGACAAGGGGCTGGGGCCAACGTCCTGACTTTC. It encodes CASSFRPGQGAGANVLTF. This sequence joins TRBV7-6 and TRBJ2-6, with D possibly being TRBD1 (6 bases). The V gene lost 3 bases and the J gene lost 2 bases, with 17 bases spanning the gap. CDR3 length equals 18 residues. The germline gives CDR1 SGHVS, CDR2 FNYEAQ. Using reference TRBV7-6 and TRBJ2-6 for the parts outside the CDR3, the full variable domain is GAGVSQSPRYKVTKRGQDVALRCDPISGHVSLYWYRQALGQGPEFLTYFNYEAQQDKSGLPNDRFSAERPEGSISTLTIQRTEQRDSAMYRCASSFRPGQGAGANVLTFGAGSRLTVL.

This clone turned up a few times. The chain couples TRBV27 to TRBJ1-5; D unresolved. Germline loops: CDR1 MNHEY, CDR2 SMNVEV (reference sequence). This CDR3 comprises 14 residues. V dropped 2 bases and J dropped 2 bases, with 7 bases sitting between them. The CDR3 DNA follows: TGTGCCAGCAGTTTAAAGGCAGGCAATCAGCCCCAGCATTTT. It yields the protein CASSLKAGNQPQHF.

This chain joins TRBV19 and TRBJ1-1; D gene ambiguous. The V end was cut by 9 bases, the J end by 0 bases, with 8 bases between. Germline loops: CDR1 LNHDA, CDR2 SQIVND (reference sequence). This CDR3 has 12 amino acids. Here the CDR3 reads CASRTVNTEAFF. The DNA of the CDR3 is TGTGCCAGCCGTACAGTGAACACTGAAGCTTTCTTT.

This clone was observed a handful of times. The J gene is TRBJ2-5, the V gene TRBV11-2, with a possible D match to TRBD2 (6 bases). This CDR3 is 14 amino acids long. The V gene's germline CDR1 is SGHAT and CDR2 FQNNGV. Trimming removed 2 bases from V and 2 bases from J, with 9 bases in between. The CDR3 loop reads CASSLWDSQETQYF. DNA for the CDR3: TGTGCCAGCAGCTTATGGGACTCTCAAGAGACCCAGTACTTC.

J is TRBJ2-1 and V is TRBV7-2; 8 nucleotides match TRBD2. The germline CDR1 and CDR2 sequences are SGHTA and FQGNSA. The CDR3 has 14 residues. V lost 5 bases, J lost 5 bases, and 5 bases stayed unmatched. Here the CDR3 DNA reads TGTGCCAGCAGCCCCCGGACTAGCAACAATGAGCAGTTCTTC. This codes for CASSPRTSNNEQFF.

V and J are TRBV15 and TRBJ2-1, with 13 bases fitting TRBD2. The V gene's germline CDR1 is LNHNV and CDR2 YYDKDF (reference sequence). V lost 3 bases and J lost 9; bases outside the gene matches: 8. This CDR3 has 16 amino acids. DNA for the CDR3: TGTGCCACCAGCAGTGGAACTAGCGGGAGGGCTACTGAGCAGTTCTTC. Its translation: CATSSGTSGRATEQFF.

The V and J genes are TRBV19 and TRBJ1-5; TRBD1 is a possible D gene (6 bases). Germline-derived CDR1 and CDR2 are LNHDA and SQIVND (reference sequence). The V end was cut by 4 bases, the J end by 6 bases, with 10 bases between. This CDR3 region has 13 residues. The CDR3 nucleotides read TGTGCCAGTAGTACGATAGGGGGTCAGCCCCAGCATTTT. Encoded protein: CASSTIGGQPQHF.

The chain couples TRBV19 to TRBJ1-5; D call uncertain. Trimming left V 0 bases short and J 1 base short, with 4 bases between. Looked up from germline, CDR1 is LNHDA and CDR2 is SQIVND (reference sequence). There are 14 residues in the CDR3. CDR3 DNA sequence: TGTGCCAGTAGTATAGAGGACAGCAATCAGCCCCAGCATTTT. Encoded protein: CASSIEDSNQPQHF.

This clone was seen a few times. The rearrangement uses TRBV5-4 and TRBJ2-7; 7 nucleotides match TRBD2. Germline V gene sequence: CDR1 SGHNT, CDR2 YYREEE (reference sequence). V gave up 2 bases and J gave up 4 bases; unmatched junction bases: 12. This CDR3 has 16 amino acids. The CDR3 coding sequence is TGTGCCAGCAGCTTTATGGCGGGAGTGCGTCCTTACGAGCAGTACTTC. It codes for CASSFMAGVRPYEQYF.

Notes on this clone: It is unclear where the CDR3 begins or ends on the DNA, so no DNA is shown, and the CDR3 is as TCRdb lists it. V and J are TRBV30 and TRBJ2-7. The CDR3 totals 15 residues, both ends included. In germline, CDR1 is GTSNPN, CDR2 SVGIG (reference sequence). CDR3 loop: CAWSVMFGAGDEQYF.

The chain combines TRBV25-1 with TRBJ1-2, with D possibly being TRBD1 (6 bases). V lost 4 bases, J lost 1 base, and 13 bases lay in between. Germline V gene lookup returns CDR1 MGHDK and CDR2 SYGVNS. The CDR3 totals 15 residues. The CDR3 is CASSVAQGRNYGYTF. The DNA for the CDR3 is TGTGCCAGCAGTGTAGCTCAGGGGCGTAACTATGGCTACACCTTC.

The chain carries TRBV7-8 and TRBJ2-5; TRBD2 matches at 10 bases. The CDR3 totals 18 residues. Germline CDR1 is SGHVS and CDR2 is FQNEAQ. V shed 6 bases, J shed 5 bases, and the junction held 18 bases outside the gene matches. The CDR3 spells CASSSTWRDEAGGETQYF. The CDR3 coding sequence is TGTGCCAGCAGTTCAACCTGGCGGGATGAAGCGGGAGGGGAGACCCAGTACTTC.

The chain employs TRBV5-4 and TRBJ1-2; D may be TRBD1 (6 bases). The CDR3 has 15 amino acids. From germline, CDR1 is SGHNT and CDR2 YYREEE (reference sequence). V was clipped by 1 base and J by 8 bases, with 18 bases between them. The CDR3 reads CASSLQLLGAEGYTF. The CDR3, as DNA: TGTGCCAGCAGCTTGCAGCTTTTGGGGGCAGAAGGCTACACCTTC.

The V and J genes are TRBV28 and TRBJ2-7; TRBD2 might be the D (5 bases). This CDR3 contains 13 residues. Per the germline V gene, CDR1 is MDHEN and CDR2 is SYDVKM. V lost 8 bases to trimming and J lost 0 bases, with 11 bases between them. The CDR3 DNA follows: TGTGCCAGCCGGACTTTGAGCTCCTACGAGCAGTACTTC. This codes for CASRTLSSYEQYF.

V usage is TRBV28 and J usage is TRBJ1-3; D call uncertain. The CDR3 runs to 19 residues. From germline, CDR1 is MDHEN and CDR2 SYDVKM. V lost 6 bases and J lost 0, with 24 bases in between. CDR3 coding DNA: TGTGCCAGCAGCAGTCCTTCGCCACTGGGTCTTTACTCTGGAAACACCATATATTTT. Protein sequence: CASSSPSPLGLYSGNTIYF. The full variable domain, completed using reference TRBV28 and TRBJ1-3, is DVKVTQSSRYLVKRTGEKVFLECVQDMDHENMFWYRQDPGLGLRLIYFSYDVKMKEKGDIPEGYSVSREKKERFSLILESASTNQTSMYLCASSSPSPLGLYSGNTIYFGEGSWLTVV.

V gene TRBV5-1 combines with J gene TRBJ2-7, with TRBD2 matching 8 bases. Germline V gene sequence: CDR1 SGHRS, CDR2 YFSETQ. With V trimmed by 0 bases and J by 0 bases, 2 bases remained unmatched. This CDR3 contains 15 residues. Written as DNA, the CDR3 is TGCGCCAGCAGCTTGGAAAGCGGGAGCTCCTACGAGCAGTACTTC. It translates to CASSLESGSSYEQYF.

The J gene is TRBJ2-1, the V gene TRBV18; perhaps TRBD2 as D (7 bases). Germline assignment: CDR1 KGHSH and CDR2 LQKENI. The V and J ends lost 3 bases and 8 bases respectively, with 14 bases between them. There are 14 residues in the CDR3. CDR3 nucleotide sequence: TGTGCCAGCTCACCGGACCCGGGGGGCGATGAGCAGTTCTTC. Its translation is CASSPDPGGDEQFF.